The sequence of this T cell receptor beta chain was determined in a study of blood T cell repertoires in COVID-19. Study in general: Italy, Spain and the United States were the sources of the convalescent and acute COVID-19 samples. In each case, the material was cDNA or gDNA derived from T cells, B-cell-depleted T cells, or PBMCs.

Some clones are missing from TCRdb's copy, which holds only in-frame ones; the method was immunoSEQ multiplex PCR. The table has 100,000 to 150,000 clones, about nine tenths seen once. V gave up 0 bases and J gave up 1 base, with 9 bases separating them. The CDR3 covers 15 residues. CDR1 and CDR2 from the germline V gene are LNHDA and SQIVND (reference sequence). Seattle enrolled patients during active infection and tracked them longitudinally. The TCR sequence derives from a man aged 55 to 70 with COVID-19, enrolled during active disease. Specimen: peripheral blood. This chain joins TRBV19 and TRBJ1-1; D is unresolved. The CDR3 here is CASSIEAGPNTEAFF. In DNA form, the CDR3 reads TGTGCCAGTAGTATAGAGGCAGGTCCGAACACTGAAGCTTTCTTT.